The present T cell receptor (beta chain) was sequenced within a study of T cells in women clearing cervical HPV infection (dated by TCRdb to about 2018). With regard to the full study: The cases were 25 to 30 women with histologically confirmed HPV16-related CIN3 or worse, and 2 of these cases were invasive cancers. The approximately 25 controls were women who cleared a single incident HPV16 infection within 12 months without developing precancer or cancer. Blood from cases was collected at the visit where the lesion was first found, while blood from controls was collected once the infection could no longer be detected. For cases, a median interval of 149 days, with an interquartile range of 90 to 200 days, was observed between lesion detection and blood sampling. Since HLA typing was available for only a few women, HLA type could not be ruled out as a confounder. Nested within Costa Rica's Guanacaste HPV Natural History Study, an exploratory proof-of-principle case-control study compared TCR repertoires across cervical HPV16 outcomes. Cases and controls were matched on age within five years and on year of sample collection. Cases had a median age of around 32 years compared with roughly 41 for controls, and baseline characteristics showed no significant differences between the groups. The parent cohort enrolled roughly 9,300 women aged 18 or older in Guanacaste, Costa Rica, in about 1993 to 1994 and followed the women for around seven years. As quality controls, five blinded duplicates were added to each group, bringing the total to approximately 60 samples made up of 50 or so participants and approximately 10 replicates.

Every participant had a single incident cervical HPV16 infection, and prevalent HPV16 infections were excluded. Cervical HPV DNA was detected with MY09/MY11 PCR, and genotyping was done with dot-blot hybridization. Around 14 mL of heparinized blood was centrifuged, after which the buffy coat was aliquoted, frozen at -30 degrees C, and then stored at -80 degrees C. QIAGEN kits were used to extract genomic DNA from the buffy coat specimens. General study outcomes and caveats: By combining richness with V gene abundances, random forest classifiers separated cases from controls with an estimated AUC of roughly 0.8. TRBV6-7 relative abundance was lower in cases than in controls (approximately 0.11% versus 0.16%; Bonferroni P = 0.0008). Because the number of T cells in each sample was unknown, differences in richness could reflect differing T-cell content rather than repertoire biology. TCR repertoire richness was significantly higher in CIN3+ cases than in controls across sequencing depths, while evenness did not differ. The cross-sectional design could not show whether associations preceded infection or resulted from it; effector/memory subsets and HPV-specific T cells were not isolated.

Using the immunoSEQ assay, multiplex PCR amplified TCR beta CDR3 regions from an average of about 1,200 ng of genomic DNA per sample. Primer bias was corrected in the assay by using a complete synthetic TCR repertoire to establish an amplification baseline. Amplicons were sequenced on the Illumina platform. The authors processed their data as follows. Sequences were error-corrected by clustering with frequency ratios and a modified nearest-neighbor algorithm, then analyzed in the immunoSEQ Analyzer with IMGT gene definitions. TCR richness and evenness were averaged over 20 rarefaction repeats at each rarefaction depth, excluding samples with fewer sequences than the depth. Wilcoxon rank sum tests with FDR correction were used to compare relative abundances of V, D and J genes between the groups. For the blinded duplicates, the intraclass correlation was approximately 96% for TCR richness and averaged 76.4% across around 61 gene segments. Sourced from immuneACCESS, this table was stored by TCRdb with only in-frame sequences that have V and J called. A share of the clones is absent; for the studies checked, an unresolved V gene accounts for under half, and the remainder has no known explanation. V, J and clone size derive from that table, while D and trimming were established from the DNA sequence. The sample table gives about 46,000 clones. The ten biggest clones cover 35% to 40% of the sample.

For CDR1 and CDR2, the germline V gene (reference sequence) lists DFQATT and SNEGSKA. Counted from cysteine to phenylalanine, this CDR3 has 14 amino acids. The 33 bases shown cover part of the CDR3, and their frame starts at base 1. Trimming leaves V shorter by 7 bases and J shorter by 8 bases, with the junction holding 12 bases beyond the gene matches. In regard to this clone: Which antigen it targets is not known. The read finishes 3 residues shy of the CDR3 end, and the germline J gene is used to complete it.

The chain is encoded by TRBV20-1 joined to TRBJ1-4; 8 nucleotides in the junction match TRBD1. This TCR came from a woman aged 18 to 75 with a cervical HPV16 infection that either progressed to CIN3+ or cleared (not recorded which). Sample: blood buffy coat. The CDR3 protein: CSVGGQAGWEKLFF. CDR3 bases read: TGCAGTGTTGGGGGACAGGCTGGTTGGGAAAAA.